These 21 T cell receptor beta chains share one sample of origin, sequenced in a study of CD4 and CD8 cells across lung adenocarcinoma regions. TCRdb analysed the PCR reads with MiXCR anew, one entry per CDR3 protein. The profile shows approximately 25,000 distinct CDR3 sequences, 50% to 55% of them singletons. Specimen: CD8+ T cells from the center of a lung tumor. These receptors originate from a male donor with lung adenocarcinoma. The CD4 and CD8 labels of this study may be unreliable.

This clonotype occurred a few times. The CDR3 sequence is CASSLAPLRGDTQYF. CDR3 bases: TGCGCCAGCAGCTTGGCACCTTTAAGGGGAGATACGCAGTATTTT. V is TRBV5-1 and J is TRBJ2-3, with TRBD1 as a possible D gene (5 bases). The CDR3 sequence is 15 residues long. Germline V gives CDR1 SGHRS, CDR2 YFSETQ. Between the trimmed V and J ends, which lost 0 bases and 5 bases, there was a span of 13 bases.

The gene calls are TRBV6-1 and TRBJ2-7; D is possibly TRBD2 (5 bases). Germline assignment: CDR1 MNHNS and CDR2 SASEGT. The CDR3 consists of 12 residues. Trimming stripped 6 bases from V and 2 bases from J, with 8 bases between. CDR3 protein: CASSDSAYEQYF. In DNA, the CDR3 is TGTGCCAGCAGCGATAGCGCCTACGAGCAGTACTTC.

The chain employs TRBV6-1 and TRBJ2-3, with D possibly being TRBD1 or TRBD2 (5 bases each). This CDR3 comprises 16 residues. Germline values: CDR1 MNHNS, CDR2 SASEGT. Trimming shortened V by 6 bases and J by 9 bases, and 25 bases separated the two germline ends. CDR3 nucleotide sequence: TGTGCCAGCAGCCCATCGGGGCAGGGAGCCAAAGACACGCAGTATTTT. This sequence encodes CASSPSGQGAKDTQYF.

The chain uses TRBV7-2 and TRBJ1-1; no clear D gene. Germline V gene sequence: CDR1 SGHTA, CDR2 FQGNSA. The ends were cut back, 2 bases at V and 9 bases at J, with 16 bases in the middle. This CDR3 contains 14 residues. CDR3: CASSLTSFAVQAFF. As DNA, the CDR3 is TGTGCCAGCAGCTTAACCTCTTTTGCTGTACAAGCTTTCTTT.

This clonotype has just a few counts. V and J are TRBV6-1 and TRBJ2-1; 7 nucleotides match TRBD1. Germline CDR1 is MNHNS and CDR2 is SASEGT. J lost 6 bases, V lost 6 bases, and 8 bases had no gene match. The CDR3 loop spans 14 amino acids. CDR3 nucleotide sequence: TGTGCCAGCAGCCACGACAGGGTCCTCAATGAGCAGTTCTTC. It encodes CASSHDRVLNEQFF.

This clonotype was seen ten or more times. V is TRBV5-1 and J is TRBJ2-7; TRBD2 aligns across 9 bases. The CDR3 extends over 15 amino acids. CDR1 SGHRS and CDR2 YFSETQ come from the germline V gene. V lost 4 bases, J lost 2 bases, and 7 bases stayed unmatched. The CDR3 spells CASSVRPSGAYEQYF. In nucleotides, the CDR3 is TGCGCCAGCAGCGTTCGGCCTAGCGGGGCCTACGAGCAGTACTTC.

V is TRBV11-3 and J is TRBJ2-3; D ambiguous. V lost 2 bases and J lost 5, with 8 bases in between. This CDR3 is 13 amino acids long. The germline V gene encodes CDR1 SGHNT and CDR2 YENEEA. Here the CDR3 DNA reads TGTGCCAGCAGCTTACTTTACGGAGATACGCAGTATTTT. It encodes CASSLLYGDTQYF. The variable domain in full, completed from reference TRBV11-3 and TRBJ2-3, reads EAGVVQSPRYKIIEKKQPVAFWCNPISGHNTLYWYLQNLGQGPELLIRYENEEAVDDSQLPKDRFSAERLKGVDSTLKIQPAELGDSAVYLCASSLLYGDTQYFGPGTRLTVL.

This clonotype was picked up many times. The J gene is TRBJ2-1, the V gene TRBV12-3 or TRBV12-4; D gene uncertain. V was clipped by 1 base and J by 6 bases, with 13 bases between them. This CDR3 contains 15 residues. CDR3 sequence reads: CASSLGSMTRNEQFF. CDR3 sequence (DNA): TGTGCCAGCAGTTTAGGCTCCATGACTCGCAATGAGCAGTTCTTC.

The gene calls are TRBV6-1 and TRBJ2-1, with 8 nucleotides matching TRBD2. Gene TRBJ2-7 matches the end of the DNA better, so the J call may be wrong. Germline V gene sequence: CDR1 MNHNS, CDR2 SASEGT. CDR3 size: 14 residues. For the CDR3, the DNA is TGTGCCAGCATAGTAGGGACTAGCTCCTACGAGCAGTACTTC. Protein product: CASIVGTSSYEQYF.

The chain employs TRBV6-1 and TRBJ2-1; 12 bases fit TRBD2. With 5 bases clipped from V and 8 bases from J, the junction kept 7 bases outside the gene matches. The CDR3 covers 15 residues. CDR1 and CDR2 from the germline V gene are MNHNS and SASEGT. The CDR3 here is CASSKLAGGTYEQFF. CDR3 bases: TGTGCCAGCAGTAAACTAGCGGGAGGAACCTATGAGCAGTTCTTC.

Comments on this clonotype: One junction end does not reproduce the germline sequence, and a read error may be involved. The rearrangement joins TRBV6-1 to TRBJ2-4, with D possibly being TRBD2 (5 bases). CDR3 length: 15 amino acids. From germline, CDR1 is MNHNS and CDR2 SASEGT. CDR3: CASSPGMRARNTQYF. CDR3 bases: TGTGCCAGCAGCCCGGGGATGAGAGCCAGAAACACGCAGTACTTT.

The rearrangement links TRBV27 to TRBJ1-6; possibly TRBD1 for D (5 bases). In germline, CDR1 is MNHEY, CDR2 SMNVEV (reference sequence). The V gene lost 3 bases and the J gene lost 11 bases, with 17 bases spanning the gap. This CDR3 is 15 amino acids long. The CDR3 nucleotides read TGTGCCAGCAGTTTTTCGGGACTGAGAGAGGCACCCCTCCACTTT. It is translated as CASSFSGLREAPLHF.

The rearrangement links TRBV6-1 to TRBJ2-5, with D possibly matching TRBD1 (5 bases). Germline V gives CDR1 MNHNS, CDR2 SASEGT. Trimming pared 4 bases from V and 11 bases from J, leaving 26 bases between. The CDR3 is 16 residues long. CDR3 DNA sequence: TGTGCCAGCAGTGGGCGCCTCGGGCCCGTCAGGGATACGCAGTACTTC. This encodes CASSGRLGPVRDTQYF.

The rearrangement uses TRBV6-5 and TRBJ2-5, with a weak D call TRBD2 (6 bases). The J call may be faulty, since TRBJ2-7 better matches the DNA end. This CDR3 is 15 amino acids long. Germline V CDR1 and CDR2: MNHEY, SVGAGI. The CDR3 loop is CASKFDVAASYEQYF. CDR3 nucleotides: TGTGCCAGCAAGTTTGACGTAGCGGCCTCCTACGAGCAGTACTTC.

This clonotype showed up many times. A much larger clone lies a single base off, so this may be a read error. This chain links TRBV6-1 with TRBJ2-1; D is unclear. CDR3 length: 14 residues. Germline loops: CDR1 MNHNS, CDR2 SASEGT. V was shortened by 1 base and J by 10 bases, with 14 bases between the two germline ends. The CDR3 is CASSEEPTPYEQFF. CDR3 sequence (DNA): TGTGCCAGCAGTGAAGAACCTACTCCCTACGAGCAGTTCTTC.

This clonotype was detected many times. Being one base from a much bigger clone, this may be a read error. The gene calls are TRBV6-1 and TRBJ2-1; 11 bases map to TRBD2. CDR1 and CDR2 from the germline V gene are MNHNS and SASEGT. J was trimmed by 10 bases and V by 2 bases; bases with no gene match: 25. CDR3 length: 21 amino acids. The CDR3 nucleotides read TGTGCCAGCAGTGAAAGGGCGGATAGGGGGGTAGCGGGAGGGCGGTCCTACGAGCAGTTCTTC. This encodes CASSERADRGVAGGRSYEQFF.

V gene TRBV7-8 combines with J gene TRBJ1-5; D possibly corresponds to TRBD1 (6 bases). The CDR3 runs to 18 residues. Trimming removed 0 bases at V and 3 bases at J, with 18 bases between. Germline V CDR1 and CDR2: SGHVS, FQNEAQ. CDR3 loop: CASSLALKDSVANQPQHF. In nucleotides, the CDR3 is TGTGCCAGCAGCTTAGCGCTAAAGGACAGTGTAGCCAATCAGCCCCAGCATTTT.

This clonotype was detected a few times. The rearrangement uses TRBV6-5 and TRBJ1-6; 7 positions match TRBD1. The CDR3 length is 16 residues. The germline gives CDR1 MNHEY, CDR2 SVGAGI. V shed 2 bases, J shed 4 bases, and the junction held 5 bases outside the gene matches. CDR3 DNA sequence: TGTGCCAGCAGTTACGGGGGACAGTCTTATAATTCACCCCTCCACTTT. Its protein is CASSYGGQSYNSPLHF.

In this sample, this clonotype is medium-sized. This chain connects TRBV6-1 to TRBJ2-5; 7 bases agree with TRBD2. The J call could be wrong; TRBJ2-7 is a better fit for the DNA end. The CDR3 consists of 15 residues. Germline V gene sequence: CDR1 MNHNS, CDR2 SASEGT. The CDR3 sequence is CASSEEGGMGSEQYF. CDR3 DNA sequence: TGTGCCAGCAGTGAAGAGGGAGGGATGGGATCCGAGCAGTACTTC.

This clonotype was picked up one time. The CDR3 nucleotides are TGTGCGGGCAGTCGCGTAGCGGGCCAAGAGACGCAGTATTTT. This encodes CAGSRVAGQETQYF. The chain couples TRBV27 to TRBJ2-3, with 7 bases that match TRBD2. Germline values: CDR1 MNHEY, CDR2 SMNVEV (reference sequence). This CDR3 is 14 amino acids long.

In its sample, this clonotype was seen many times. This chain joins TRBV7-2 and TRBJ2-7; D may be TRBD2 (6 bases). With 0 bases removed from V and 2 bases from J, the gap between germline ends came to 11 bases. The germline CDR1 and CDR2 sequences are SGHTA and FQGNSA. The CDR3 contains 15 residues. The CDR3: CASSLAGGGTYEQYF. CDR3 in DNA: TGTGCCAGCAGCTTAGCTGGCGGAGGGACCTACGAGCAGTACTTC. The full variable domain, its missing parts supplied by reference TRBV7-2 and TRBJ2-7, is GAGVSQSPSNKVTEKGKDVELRCDPISGHTALYWYRQSLGQGLEFLIYFQGNSAPDKSGLPSDRFSAERTGGSVSTLTIQRTQQEDSAVYLCASSLAGGGTYEQYFGPGTRLTVT.